Below are 3 T cell receptor beta chains sequenced from a single sample in a study of T-cell reconstitution after alpha-beta-depleted transplantation in children. Study conclusions and caveats: T-cell counts and diversity at one year post-transplant came mainly from newly produced T cells.

Which antigens these TCRs recognize remains unknown. Molecular barcoding with unique molecular identifiers was used for the TCRbeta library. TCRdb re-called the PCR reads with MiXCR, one entry per CDR3 protein. The data show about 290,000 distinct CDR3 sequences, 7.5% to 9% seen once. Sequencing was performed on peripheral blood, taken 360 days after TCRalphabeta/CD19-depleted stem cell transplant. The origin of the receptors is a female patient younger than 10 who had a stem cell transplant for Fanconi anemia, so the T cells may come from the graft donor.

The CDR3 DNA reads as TGCGCCAGCAGCACGGCGGGGTACTCTGGAAACACCATATATTTT. It yields the protein CASSTAGYSGNTIYF. This chain uses TRBV5-1 with TRBJ1-3, with D unclear. From germline, CDR1 is SGHRS and CDR2 YFSETQ. The length of the CDR3 is 15 residues. V was cut by 4 bases and J by 0 bases, with 11 bases left in between.

In its sample, this clonotype was seen many times. This chain uses TRBV29-1 with TRBJ1-3; D unresolved. This CDR3 has 13 residues. Germline values: CDR1 SQVTM, CDR2 ANQGSEA. Trimming pared 1 base from V and 4 bases from J, leaving 8 bases between. CDR3 in DNA: TGCAGCGTTGAAGCGACCCTCGGAAACACCATATATTTT. As protein: CSVEATLGNTIYF.

This clonotype occurred many times. The CDR3 here is CASSPLPRGADTGELFF. Here the CDR3 DNA reads TGCGCCAGCAGCCCCTTACCGCGGGGGGCCGACACCGGGGAGCTGTTTTTT. The chain has TRBV5-1 and TRBJ2-2; 8 bases map to TRBD2. The CDR3 sequence is 17 residues long. V was clipped by 4 bases and J by 3 bases; unmatched bases: 11. In germline, CDR1 is SGHRS, CDR2 YFSETQ.